The present T cell receptor (beta chain) was sequenced within a study of vaccination and CD4 T cells after COVID-19. About the research overall: Stimulation used overlapping spike peptides from SARS-CoV-2, HCoV-NL63, HCoV-OC43 and HCoV-229E.

CDR1 and CDR2 from the germline V gene are SGHTA and FQGNSA. V lost 1 base and J lost 3, with 12 bases in between. This CDR3 contains 15 residues. The Oncomine TCR Beta short-read assay was applied to DNA of cultured CD4+ T cells. TCRdb fed the PCR reads into MiXCR, producing one record per CDR3 protein. The sample holds more than 10,000 distinct CDR3 sequences, approximately 42% seen once. The treatment denotes: approximately 9-day PBMC culture with coronavirus spike peptide pools or control peptides (ViraFEST assay). This clonotype was counted between two and nine times. Its antigen is unknown. Sequenced sample: CD4+ T cells from blood, cultured in vitro. This TCR came from a human donor who had recovered from COVID-19. The chain employs TRBV7-2 and TRBJ1-1; D uncertain. CDR3 coding DNA: TGTGCCAGCAGCTTAGACAGTCCCTCCCACACTGAAGCTTTCTTT. It is translated as CASSLDSPSHTEAFF.